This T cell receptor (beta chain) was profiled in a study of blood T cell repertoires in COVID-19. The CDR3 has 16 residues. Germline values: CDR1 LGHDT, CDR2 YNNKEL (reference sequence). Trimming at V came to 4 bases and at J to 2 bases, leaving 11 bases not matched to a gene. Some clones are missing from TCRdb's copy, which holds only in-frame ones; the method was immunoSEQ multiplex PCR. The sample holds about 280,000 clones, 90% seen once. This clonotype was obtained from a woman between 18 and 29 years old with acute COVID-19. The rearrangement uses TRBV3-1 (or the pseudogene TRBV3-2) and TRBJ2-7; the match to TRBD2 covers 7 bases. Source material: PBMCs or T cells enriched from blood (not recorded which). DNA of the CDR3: TGTGCCAGCAGCCCCAACACGGGACTAACCCCCTACGAGCAGTACTTC. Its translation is CASSPNTGLTPYEQYF.